The 22 T cell receptor beta chains presented below share a single source sample, sequenced in a study of follicular helper T cells after annual influenza vaccination. The time point is: 2014-2015 season, pre-vaccination. Libraries were prepared by immunoSEQ multiplex PCR; TCRdb keeps only in-frame clonotypes and omits some of them. The sample lists some 15,000 clones, roughly 86% seen once, with 0.27% in the top ten. The starting material was CXCR5- memory CD4+ T cells sorted from blood, obtained on the day of influenza vaccination. Receptor source: an adult who received the influenza vaccine.

V gene TRBV28 combines with J gene TRBJ2-2; 11 bases fit TRBD2. The CDR3 sequence is 16 residues long. Germline CDR1 is MDHEN and CDR2 is SYDVKM. Trimming removed 4 bases from V and 0 bases from J; junction bases left unmatched: 1. The CDR3 reads CASSYSGGANTGELFF. DNA of the CDR3: TGTGCCAGCAGTTATAGCGGGGGGGCGAACACCGGGGAGCTGTTTTTT.

The rearrangement joins TRBV7-8 to TRBJ1-1; TRBD1 matches 7 bases. Germline V gene lookup returns CDR1 SGHVS and CDR2 FQNEAQ. Unmatched junction bases numbered 4, after V lost 3 bases and J lost 0 bases. The CDR3 has 15 residues. CDR3 nucleotides: TGTGCCAGCAGCTTGACAGGGCGGGTGAACACTGAAGCTTTCTTT. As protein: CASSLTGRVNTEAFF.

This sequence joins TRBV18 and TRBJ2-1; maybe TRBD1 (6 bases). The V gene's germline CDR1 is KGHSH and CDR2 LQKENI. CDR3 size: 15 residues. Trimming took off 2 bases at V and 1 base at J, with 9 bases between the two ends. As DNA, the CDR3 is TGTGCCAGCTCACCATACAGGGTGTCCTACAATGAGCAGTTCTTC. Encoded protein: CASSPYRVSYNEQFF.

The V and J genes are TRBV2 and TRBJ1-6; TRBD1 aligns across 9 bases. Germline CDR1 reads SNHLY; CDR2 reads FYNNEI. This CDR3 has 13 amino acids. V gave up 11 bases and J gave up 10 bases; unmatched junction bases: 9. CDR3 bases: TGTGCCGAACAACAGGGGGCTGGATCACCCCTCCACTTT. Its protein is CAEQQGAGSPLHF. Complete variable domain (other parts from reference TRBV2 and TRBJ1-6): EPEVTQTPSHQVTQMGQEVILRCVPISNHLYFYWYRQILGQKVEFLVSFYNNEISEKSEIFDDQFSVERPDGSNFTLKIRSTKLEDSAMYFCAEQQGAGSPLHFGNGTRLTVT.

The chain links TRBV2 to TRBJ1-1; D remains ambiguous. V shed 1 base and J shed 1 base, with 4 bases lying between them. Germline V CDR1 and CDR2: SNHLY, FYNNEI. The CDR3 contains 13 residues. The CDR3 loop reads CASSEETNTEAFF. The CDR3 DNA reads as TGTGCCAGCAGTGAAGAGACGAACACTGAAGCTTTCTTT. Combining the CDR3 with reference TRBV2 and TRBJ1-1 gives the whole variable domain EPEVTQTPSHQVTQMGQEVILRCVPISNHLYFYWYRQILGQKVEFLVSFYNNEISEKSEIFDDQFSVERPDGSNFTLKIRSTKLEDSAMYFCASSEETNTEAFFGQGTRLTVV.

The chain employs TRBV7-8 and TRBJ2-7; the D is unclear. V was clipped by 0 bases and J by 1 base, with 13 bases between them. Germline V lookup: CDR1 SGHVS, CDR2 FQNEAQ. There are 16 residues in the CDR3. The CDR3 loop reads CASSLARVPKSYEQYF. Written as DNA, the CDR3 is TGTGCCAGCAGCTTAGCACGGGTACCAAAATCCTACGAGCAGTACTTC.

The chain couples TRBV7-2 to TRBJ2-1; 8 bases are shared with TRBD2. The CDR3 has 15 residues. Trimming removed 1 base from V and 4 bases from J; junction bases left unmatched: 3. Germline V CDR1 and CDR2: SGHTA, FQGNSA. CDR3 region: CASSLVRLAYNEQFF. The CDR3 nucleotides read TGTGCCAGCAGCTTAGTTCGACTAGCGTACAATGAGCAGTTCTTC.

The CDR3 DNA reads as TGCGCCAGCAGCCCTAGCGGGCTAGAGGGAGATACGCAGTATTTT. This codes for CASSPSGLEGDTQYF. The genes are TRBV4-3 and TRBJ2-3; 8 bases agree with TRBD2. The CDR3 contains 15 residues. The ends lost 4 bases at V and 5 bases at J; junction bases unmatched: 8. CDR1 is LGHNA, CDR2 YSLEER, per germline.

This chain connects TRBV7-2 to TRBJ1-2; a possible D gene is TRBD1 (6 bases). The CDR3 consists of 15 residues. The V and J ends lost 5 bases and 5 bases respectively, with 18 bases between them. The germline CDR1 and CDR2 sequences are SGHTA and FQGNSA. CDR3 sequence (DNA): TGTGCCAGCAGCCCGGACAGCTCGTTGTTATATGGCTACACCTTC. Its translation: CASSPDSSLLYGYTF.

The V and J genes are TRBV11-2 and TRBJ1-1, with TRBD1 matching 7 bases. The V and J ends lost 2 bases and 2 bases, in that order; junction bases with no gene match: 17. Germline V CDR1 and CDR2: SGHAT, FQNNGV. The CDR3 loop spans 19 amino acids. The CDR3 loop is CASSLYRGKIGGNNTEAFF. CDR3 bases: TGTGCCAGCAGCTTATACAGGGGAAAGATAGGGGGGAATAACACTGAAGCTTTCTTT.

The rearrangement uses TRBV5-1 and TRBJ2-1; 8 nucleotides match TRBD2. This CDR3 contains 17 residues. With 4 bases clipped from V and 6 bases from J, the junction kept 15 bases outside the gene matches. The germline V gene encodes CDR1 SGHRS and CDR2 YFSETQ. Here the CDR3 DNA reads TGCGCCAGCAGCCCACTGGGGAGCGGGGGCCCCTTCAATGAGCAGTTCTTC. Its protein is CASSPLGSGGPFNEQFF. Full variable domain (remainder filled in from reference TRBV5-1 and TRBJ2-1): KAGVTQTPRYLIKTRGQQVTLSCSPISGHRSVSWYQQTPGQGLQFLFEYFSETQRNKGNFPGRFSGRQFSNSRSEMNVSTLELGDSALYLCASSPLGSGGPFNEQFFGPGTRLTVL.

The chain couples TRBV5-6 to TRBJ2-3; D may match TRBD1 or TRBD2 (6 bases each). Per the germline V gene, CDR1 is SGHDT and CDR2 is YYEEEE. CDR3 length: 15 amino acids. V was trimmed by 0 bases and J by 1 base, leaving 9 bases between them. The CDR3 DNA reads as TGTGCCAGCAGCTTGGCTGGGGGGCGCACAGATACGCAGTATTTT. This gives the protein CASSLAGGRTDTQYF.

The rearrangement uses TRBV28 and TRBJ1-6, with D possibly matching TRBD1 (5 bases). From germline, CDR1 is MDHEN and CDR2 SYDVKM. There are 18 residues in the CDR3. Trimming cost V 6 bases and J 0 bases, with 18 bases left between them. CDR3 bases: TGTGCCAGCAGGTTACCCCGGGACTCGAGCTCCTATAATTCACCCCTCCACTTT. Translated: CASRLPRDSSSYNSPLHF. The variable domain in full, with the rest retrieved from reference TRBV28 and TRBJ1-6, is DVKVTQSSRYLVKRTGEKVFLECVQDMDHENMFWYRQDPGLGLRLIYFSYDVKMKEKGDIPEGYSVSREKKERFSLILESASTNQTSMYLCASRLPRDSSSYNSPLHFGNGTRLTVT.

The chain joins TRBV18 to TRBJ2-6; TRBD2 aligns across 9 bases. The V and J ends lost 3 bases and 1 base, in that order; junction bases with no gene match: 22. Germline loops: CDR1 KGHSH, CDR2 LQKENI. The CDR3 length is 23 residues. Here the CDR3 reads CASSPQRGARGKHHMSGANVLTF. As DNA, the CDR3 is TGTGCCAGCTCACCCCAGCGGGGGGCGCGAGGCAAACATCACATGTCTGGGGCCAACGTCCTGACTTTC.

The chain carries TRBV6-6 and TRBJ1-1; no firm D call. The germline gives CDR1 MNHNY, CDR2 SVGAGI (reference sequence). CDR3 size: 13 residues. V lost 4 bases and J lost 1, with 7 bases in between. CDR3 in DNA: TGTGCCAGCAGTTTCCGGGGGAACACTGAAGCTTTCTTT. Protein product: CASSFRGNTEAFF.

V and J are TRBV5-1 and TRBJ2-1; no clear D. Germline values: CDR1 SGHRS, CDR2 YFSETQ. The V gene lost 2 bases and the J gene lost 0 bases, with 9 bases spanning the gap. The CDR3 length is 15 residues. As DNA, the CDR3 is TGCGCCAGCAGCTTTGGAACGGGCTCCTACAATGAGCAGTTCTTC. Protein product: CASSFGTGSYNEQFF.

The genes are TRBV6-5 and TRBJ2-7, with TRBD1 identical over 8 bases. With V trimmed by 5 bases and J by 0 bases, 3 bases remained unmatched. CDR3 length: 14 amino acids. Germline V CDR1 and CDR2: MNHEY, SVGAGI. The DNA of the CDR3 is TGTGCCAGCAGTCGGACAGGGCTCTCCTACGAGCAGTACTTC. This encodes CASSRTGLSYEQYF.

The rearrangement joins TRBV19 to TRBJ2-5; possible D gene TRBD1, 5 bases. Per germline, CDR1 LNHDA and CDR2 SQIVND (reference sequence). This CDR3 contains 15 residues. V lost 2 bases and J lost 5, with 15 bases in between. The CDR3 nucleotides are TGTGCCAGTAGTATATCGCAGGGTCAGTCGGAGACCCAGTACTTC. Its protein is CASSISQGQSETQYF.

The chain employs TRBV4-2 and TRBJ1-1; 10 bases fit TRBD1. The germline CDR1 and CDR2 sequences are LGHNA and YNFKEQ. The ends lost 1 base at V and 4 bases at J; junction bases unmatched: 3. The CDR3 has 15 residues. Here the CDR3 reads CASSQVRQGATEAFF. The CDR3, as DNA: TGTGCCAGCAGCCAAGTAAGACAGGGGGCCACTGAAGCTTTCTTT.

CDR3 amino acids: CASSLFGTGGREQYF. The CDR3 bases are TGTGCCAGCAGCTTGTTTGGGACAGGGGGCCGCGAGCAGTACTTC. The gene calls are TRBV5-6 and TRBJ2-7, with TRBD1 identical over 12 bases. The V gene's germline CDR1 is SGHDT and CDR2 YYEEEE. With V trimmed by 1 base and J by 6 bases, 5 bases remained unmatched. The CDR3 consists of 15 residues.

As to this clone: At one boundary the junction diverges from the germline segment, which might be a read error. The chain recombines TRBV18 with TRBJ1-1; 9 bases agree with TRBD1. The CDR3 length is 14 residues. Per the germline V gene, CDR1 is KGHSH and CDR2 is LQKENI. CDR3 region: CASLPQGASTEAFF. In nucleotides, the CDR3 is TGTGCCAGCTTACCACAGGGGGCGAGCACTGAAGCTTTCTTT.

The chain has TRBV4-3 and TRBJ2-7; D is unresolved. Germline V gene data show CDR1 as LGHNA and CDR2 as YSLEER. V dropped 5 bases and J dropped 6 bases, with 20 bases sitting between them. This CDR3 has 15 residues. The CDR3 is CASSSPPQVDTEQYF. The CDR3 DNA reads TGCGCCAGCAGCTCCCCCCCTCAAGTAGATACCGAGCAGTACTTC.